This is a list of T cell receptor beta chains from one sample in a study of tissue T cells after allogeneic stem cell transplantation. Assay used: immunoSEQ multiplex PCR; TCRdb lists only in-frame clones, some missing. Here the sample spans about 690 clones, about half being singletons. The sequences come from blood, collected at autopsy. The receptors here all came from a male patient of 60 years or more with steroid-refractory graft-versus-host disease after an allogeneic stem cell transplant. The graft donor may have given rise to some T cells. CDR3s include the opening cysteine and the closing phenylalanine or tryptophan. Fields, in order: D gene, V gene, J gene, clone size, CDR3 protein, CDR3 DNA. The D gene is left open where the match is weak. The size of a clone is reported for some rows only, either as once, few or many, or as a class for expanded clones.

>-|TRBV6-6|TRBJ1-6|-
CASQPAPGFYNSPLHF
TGTGCCAGCCAGCCGGCCCCAGGCTTTTATAATTCACCCCTCCACTTT
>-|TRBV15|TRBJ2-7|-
CATSPRGVGGKNEQYF
TGTGCCACCAGCCCCCGGGGGGTAGGGGGAAAAAACGAGCAGTACTTC
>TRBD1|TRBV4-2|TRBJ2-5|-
CASSQEGGLQETQYF
TGTGCCAGCAGCCAAGAAGGGGGCCTGCAAGAGACCCAGTACTTC
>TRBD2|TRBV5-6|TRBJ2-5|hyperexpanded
CARSVGAGGGETQYF
TGTGCCCGCAGCGTGGGGGCCGGGGGGGGAGAGACCCAGTACTTC
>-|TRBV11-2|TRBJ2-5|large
CASSLESETQYF
TGTGCCAGCAGCTTAGAGTCCGAGACCCAGTACTTC
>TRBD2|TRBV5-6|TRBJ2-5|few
CASWLGAGGGETQYF
TGTGCCAGCTGGTTGGGGGCCGGGGGGGGAGAGACCCAGTACTTC
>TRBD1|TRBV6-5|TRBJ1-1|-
CASTRGQGEAFF
TGTGCCAGCACTCGAGGACAGGGGGAAGCTTTCTTT
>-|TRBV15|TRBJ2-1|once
CATSRDRGMGEQFF
TGTGCCACCAGCAGAGATAGGGGGATGGGGGAGCAGTTCTTC
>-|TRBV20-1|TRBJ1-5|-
CSAGAAQPQHF
TGCAGTGCAGGGGCGGCTCAGCCCCAGCATTTT
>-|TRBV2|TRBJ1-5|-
CASKGTGRAGQPQHF
TGTGCCAGCAAGGGGACCGGCCGGGCCGGGCAGCCCCAGCATTTT
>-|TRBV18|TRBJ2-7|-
CASSPRRDEQYF
TGTGCCAGCTCACCACGGAGGGACGAGCAGTACTTC
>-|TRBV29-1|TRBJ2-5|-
CSVNEGFWETQYF
TGCAGCGTGAACGAGGGATTCTGGGAGACCCAGTACTTC
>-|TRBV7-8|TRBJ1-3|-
CASSSNRARAGNTIYF
TGTGCCAGCAGCTCCAACAGGGCAAGAGCTGGAAACACCATATATTTT
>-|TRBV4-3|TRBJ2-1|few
CASSQDAGSSYNEQFF
TGCGCCAGCAGCCAAGATGCGGGTAGCTCCTACAATGAGCAGTTCTTC
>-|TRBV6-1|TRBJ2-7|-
CASSEAGGEYEQYF
TGTGCCAGCAGTGAAGCGGGGGGCGAATACGAGCAGTACTTC
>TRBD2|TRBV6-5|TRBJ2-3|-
CASMRGANTQYF
TGTGCCAGCATGCGGGGGGCGAATACGCAGTATTTT
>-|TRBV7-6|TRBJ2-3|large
CASSLTPEEGAFTDTQYF
TGTGCCAGCAGCTTAACCCCCGAGGAGGGGGCATTTACAGATACGCAGTATTTT
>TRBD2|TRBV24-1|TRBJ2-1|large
CATRTSGADNEQFF
TGTGCCACGAGGACTAGCGGGGCTGACAATGAGCAGTTCTTC
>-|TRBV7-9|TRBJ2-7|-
CASSSGAGSYEQYF
TGTGCCAGCAGCTCGGGGGCGGGCTCCTACGAGCAGTACTTC
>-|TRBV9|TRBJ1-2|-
CASSVDPSYGYTF
TGTGCCAGCAGCGTTGACCCCTCCTATGGCTACACCTTC
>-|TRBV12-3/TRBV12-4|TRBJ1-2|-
CASSKGTGYTF
TGTGCCAGCAGTAAGGGGACGGGCTACACCTTC
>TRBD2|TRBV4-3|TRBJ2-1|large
CASSQGLAGGDEQFF
TGCGCCAGCAGCCAGGGACTAGCGGGGGGGGATGAGCAGTTCTTC
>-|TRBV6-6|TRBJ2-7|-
CATRTVNYEQYF
TGTGCCACCAGGACAGTGAACTACGAGCAGTACTTC
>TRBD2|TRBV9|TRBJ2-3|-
CASSVLAGPTDTQYF
TGTGCCAGCAGCGTACTAGCGGGGCCCACAGATACGCAGTATTTT
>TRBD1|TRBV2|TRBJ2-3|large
CASSAGTASTDTQYF
TGTGCCAGCAGTGCCGGGACAGCTAGCACAGATACGCAGTATTTT
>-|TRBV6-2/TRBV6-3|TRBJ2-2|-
CASSWKKGEADTGELFF
TGTGCCAGCAGCTGGAAAAAAGGGGAAGCTGACACCGGGGAGCTGTTTTTT
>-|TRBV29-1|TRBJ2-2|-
CSVRTKGSAGELFF
TGCAGCGTACGTACGAAGGGGTCGGCCGGGGAGCTGTTTTTT
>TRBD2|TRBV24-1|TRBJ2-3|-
CATSDPGGGNTDTQYF
TGTGCCACCAGTGATCCTGGCGGGGGGAACACAGATACGCAGTATTTT
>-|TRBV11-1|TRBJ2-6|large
CASRGMDSGANVLTF
TGTGCCAGCAGAGGGATGGACTCTGGGGCCAACGTCCTGACTTTC
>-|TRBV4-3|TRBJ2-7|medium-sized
CASSQERDYEQYF
TGCGCCAGCAGCCAAGAGAGGGACTACGAGCAGTACTTC
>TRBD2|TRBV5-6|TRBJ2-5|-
CASRLVAGGGETQYF
TGTGCCAGCCGGTTGGTGGCCGGGGGGGGAGAGACCCAGTACTTC
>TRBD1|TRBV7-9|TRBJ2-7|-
CASSLAQGAFYEQYF
TGTGCCAGCAGCTTAGCTCAGGGGGCATTCTACGAGCAGTACTTC
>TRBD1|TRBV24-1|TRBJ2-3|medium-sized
CATGDSLAQYF
TGTGCCACCGGGGACAGCTTAGCGCAGTATTTT
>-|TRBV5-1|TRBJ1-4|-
CASSSAGMGEKLFF
TGCGCCAGCAGCTCCGCGGGGATGGGGGAAAAACTGTTTTTT
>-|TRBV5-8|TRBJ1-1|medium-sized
CASSAYLNTEAFF
TGTGCCAGCAGCGCTTACTTGAACACTGAAGCTTTCTTT
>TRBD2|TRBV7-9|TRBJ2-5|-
CASSTGTSGGALETQYF
TGTGCCAGCAGCACGGGGACTAGCGGGGGGGCCTTGGAGACCCAGTACTTC
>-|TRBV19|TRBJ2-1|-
CASSIGPLEHNEQFF
TGTGCCAGTAGTATAGGCCCCCTCGAACACAATGAGCAGTTCTTC
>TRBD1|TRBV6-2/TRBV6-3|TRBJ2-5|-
CASSSWDSQETQYF
TGTGCCAGCAGTTCTTGGGACAGTCAAGAGACCCAGTACTTC
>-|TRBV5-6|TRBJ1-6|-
CASSLEQGTRSPLHF
TGTGCCAGCAGCTTGGAACAGGGTACGAGGTCACCCCTCCACTTT
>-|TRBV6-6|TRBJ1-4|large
CASSYREGEDNEKLFF
TGTGCCAGCAGTTACCGAGAGGGTGAAGATAATGAAAAACTGTTTTTT
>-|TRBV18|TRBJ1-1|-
CASSREVSTEAFF
TGTGCCAGCTCACGAGAGGTGTCAACTGAAGCTTTCTTT
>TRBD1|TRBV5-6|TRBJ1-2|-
CASSSGQVYGYTF
TGTGCCAGCAGCTCCGGACAGGTCTATGGCTACACCTTC
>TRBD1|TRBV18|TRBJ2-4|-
CASSPPGQLAKNIQYF
TGTGCCAGCTCACCACCGGGACAGCTAGCCAAAAACATTCAGTACTTC